The T cell receptor beta chain described here comes from a study of control samples from healthy donors and cancer patients. The assay was immunoSEQ multiplex PCR, and TCRdb's table has in-frame clones only and misses some. The sample has fewer than 200,000 clones, roughly 94% seen once. Trimming removed 5 bases at V and 6 bases at J, with 10 bases between. Looked up from germline, CDR1 is GTSNPN and CDR2 is SVGIG (reference sequence). The CDR3 has 12 amino acids. The rearrangement uses TRBV30 and TRBJ1-4, with unresolved D. Sequenced input: PBMCs. The TCR originated in a man aged 55 to 70 with colorectal cancer. CDR3 in DNA: TGTGCCTGGGGGTCCGGGGATGAAAAACTGTTTTTT. Translation gives CAWGSGDEKLFF.